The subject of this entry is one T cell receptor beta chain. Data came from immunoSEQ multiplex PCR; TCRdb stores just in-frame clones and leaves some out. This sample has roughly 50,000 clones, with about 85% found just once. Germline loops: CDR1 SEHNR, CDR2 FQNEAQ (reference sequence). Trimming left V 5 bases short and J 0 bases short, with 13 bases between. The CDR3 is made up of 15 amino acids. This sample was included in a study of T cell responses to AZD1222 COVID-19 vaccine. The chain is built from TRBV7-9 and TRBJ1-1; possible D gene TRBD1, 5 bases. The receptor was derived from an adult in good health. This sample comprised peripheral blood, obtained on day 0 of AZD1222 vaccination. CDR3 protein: CASSPLARVNTEAFF. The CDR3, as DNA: TGTGCCAGCAGCCCCCTAGCCAGGGTGAACACTGAAGCTTTCTTT.